This T cell receptor (beta chain) came from a study of PD-L1 blockade in urothelial cancer. Assay used: immunoSEQ multiplex PCR; TCRdb lists only in-frame clones, some missing. The data hold roughly 21,000 clones, with 90% observed a single time. Sequenced here: PBMCs, sampled around atezolizumab (anti-PD-L1) treatment. The receptor was derived from an older woman with urothelial cancer.

The CDR3 is CASRPGVEDTQYF. The CDR3 region has the DNA TGTGCCAGCAGACCGGGAGTAGAAGATACGCAGTATTTT. J is TRBJ2-3 and V is TRBV2; a possible D gene is TRBD2 (6 bases). V lost 6 bases, J lost 5 bases, and 12 bases lay in between. The germline V gene encodes CDR1 SNHLY and CDR2 FYNNEI. This CDR3 has 13 residues.